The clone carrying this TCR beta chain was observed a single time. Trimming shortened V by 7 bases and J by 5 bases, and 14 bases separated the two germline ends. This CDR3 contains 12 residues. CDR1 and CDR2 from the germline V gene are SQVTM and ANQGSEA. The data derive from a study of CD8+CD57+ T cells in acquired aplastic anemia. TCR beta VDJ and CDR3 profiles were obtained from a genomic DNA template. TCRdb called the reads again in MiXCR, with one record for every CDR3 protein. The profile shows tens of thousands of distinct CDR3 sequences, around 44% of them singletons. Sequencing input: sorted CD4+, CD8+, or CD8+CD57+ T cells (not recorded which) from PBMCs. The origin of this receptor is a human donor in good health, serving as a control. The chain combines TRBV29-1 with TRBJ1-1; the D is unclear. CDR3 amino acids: CSAPGHETEAFF. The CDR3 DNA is TGCAGCGCCCCAGGCCATGAGACTGAAGCTTTCTTT.